The 20 T cell receptor beta chains presented below share a single source sample, sequenced in a study of somatic mutations in cytotoxic T cells in rheumatoid arthritis. Using immunoSEQ multiplex PCR, the repertoire was profiled, and TCRdb retains in-frame clones only, with some absent. The sample holds about 19,000 clones, approximately 75% seen once. Sample: CD8+ T cells sorted from blood. These receptors were collected from an adult with rheumatoid arthritis.

In this sample, this clone turned up a few times. V usage is TRBV28 and J usage is TRBJ1-1; TRBD1 agrees at 9 bases. Germline CDR1 MDHEN, CDR2 SYDVKM. The V and J ends lost 10 bases and 5 bases, in that order; junction bases with no gene match: 5. This CDR3 has 12 residues. The chain's CDR3 is CATNDRGTEAFF. In nucleotides, the CDR3 is TGTGCCACCAACGACAGGGGGACTGAAGCTTTCTTT. The full variable domain, its missing parts supplied by reference TRBV28 and TRBJ1-1, is DVKVTQSSRYLVKRTGEKVFLECVQDMDHENMFWYRQDPGLGLRLIYFSYDVKMKEKGDIPEGYSVSREKKERFSLILESASTNQTSMYLCATNDRGTEAFFGQGTRLTVV.

This clone was detected only a few times. This chain links TRBV28 with TRBJ1-2; D gene unclear. From germline, CDR1 is MDHEN and CDR2 SYDVKM. This CDR3 comprises 11 residues. V gave up 10 bases and J gave up 4 bases, with 10 bases separating them. The CDR3 loop reads CATSVTYGYTF. As DNA, the CDR3 is TGTGCCACCTCAGTTACCTATGGCTACACCTTC.

The chain carries TRBV13 and TRBJ2-5; a possible D gene is TRBD2 (7 bases). The CDR3 contains 16 residues. V shed 5 bases and J shed 5 bases, with 21 bases lying between them. Germline CDR1 is PRHDT and CDR2 is FYEKMQ (reference sequence). CDR3 residues: CASSGRRGAQGETQYF. The CDR3, as DNA: TGTGCCAGCAGCGGACGCCGGGGGGCCCAAGGGGAGACCCAGTACTTC. The entire variable domain, with the rest obtained from reference TRBV13 and TRBJ2-5, is as follows: AAGVIQSPRHLIKEKRETATLKCYPIPRHDTVYWYQQGPGQDPQFLISFYEKMQSDKGSIPDRFSAQQFSDYHSELNMSSLELGDSALYFCASSGRRGAQGETQYFGPGTRLLVL.

This rearrangement joins TRBV7-9 to TRBJ1-1; no clear D. Germline CDR1 and CDR2: SEHNR and FQNEAQ (reference sequence). CDR3 size: 16 residues. Trimming left V 3 bases short and J 1 base short, with 15 bases between. This CDR3 reads CASSFPRGVRNTEAFF. The CDR3 region has the DNA TGTGCCAGCAGCTTTCCCCGTGGGGTGCGGAACACTGAAGCTTTCTTT.

The CDR3 protein is CASSKQGAGEQFF. In DNA form, the CDR3 reads TGTGCCAGCAGCAAACAGGGGGCTGGTGAGCAGTTCTTC. This chain joins TRBV6-4 and TRBJ2-1; 9 bases are a match to TRBD1. V was pared by 6 bases and J by 9 bases, with 6 bases of the junction left unmatched. The germline gives CDR1 MRHNA, CDR2 SNTAGT. The CDR3 spans 13 residues.

The chain is built from TRBV10-2 and TRBJ2-7; D tentatively fits TRBD1 or TRBD2 (6 bases each). Trimming shortened V by 4 bases and J by 1 base, and 14 bases separated the two germline ends. There are 15 residues in the CDR3. CDR1 is WSHSY and CDR2 is SAAADI in the germline V gene. The CDR3 bases are TGCGCCAGCAGTGTCCCGGGGGCTGGGTCCTACGAGCAGTACTTC. Its translation: CASSVPGAGSYEQYF.

This clone was seen once. This sequence joins TRBV9 and TRBJ1-5; no reliable D call. Trimming took off 0 bases at V and 3 bases at J, with 13 bases between the two ends. This CDR3 is 16 amino acids long. Germline V gene lookup returns CDR1 SGDLS and CDR2 YYNGEE. The CDR3 bases are TGTGCCAGCAGCGTAGAGACAAACCCCTCCAATCAGCCCCAGCATTTT. Protein sequence: CASSVETNPSNQPQHF.

The chain joins TRBV7-9 to TRBJ2-3, with 9 bases that match TRBD2. V gave up 0 bases and J gave up 2 bases; unmatched junction bases: 3. The CDR3 covers 16 residues. Germline CDR1 and CDR2: SEHNR and FQNEAQ (reference sequence). The CDR3 DNA reads TGTGCCAGCAGCTTAGCTAGCGGGGGTTACACAGATACGCAGTATTTT. Translated: CASSLASGGYTDTQYF.

V and J are TRBV14 and TRBJ1-2; no clear D gene. With 3 bases removed from V and 4 bases from J, the gap between germline ends came to 24 bases. There are 18 residues in the CDR3. CDR1 is SGHDN and CDR2 is FVKESK in the germline V gene. The CDR3 coding sequence is TGTGCCAGCAGCCACACCCTCGAGGGCTGGCAGCTTACCTATGGCTACACCTTC. Protein product: CASSHTLEGWQLTYGYTF.

The CDR3 spells CASSQGLAGASYEQYF. The CDR3 DNA reads as TGTGCCAGCAGCCAAGGGCTAGCGGGGGCCTCCTACGAGCAGTACTTC. V is TRBV4-2 and J is TRBJ2-7, with 10 bases identical to TRBD2. J was trimmed by 0 bases and V by 1 base; bases with no gene match: 3. This CDR3 has 16 residues. The germline gives CDR1 LGHNA, CDR2 YNFKEQ.

The V gene is TRBV7-8, the J gene TRBJ2-7; 7 bases are shared with TRBD1. The J segment lost 5 bases and the V segment lost 3 bases, leaving 1 base of the junction unmatched. The CDR3 is 12 residues long. The germline V gene has CDR1 SGHVS and CDR2 FQNEAQ. The CDR3 bases are TGTGCCAGCAGCTTCGGACAGGACGAGCAGTACTTC. Its translation is CASSFGQDEQYF.

V and J are TRBV30 and TRBJ2-1; a weak D match, TRBD1 (6 bases). The CDR3 is 13 residues long. CDR1 GTSNPN and CDR2 SVGIG come from the germline V gene (reference sequence). The V end lost 3 bases, the J end lost 4 bases, and 10 bases lay between the germline ends. The CDR3 DNA reads as TGTGCCTGGAGGGAAACAGGGTACAATGAGCAGTTCTTC. It is translated as CAWRETGYNEQFF. Together with reference TRBV30 and TRBJ2-1, the CDR3 gives the full variable domain: SQTIHQWPATLVQPVGSPLSLECTVEGTSNPNLYWYRQAAGRGLQLLFYSVGIGQISSEVPQNLSASRPQDRQFILSSKKLLLSDSGFYLCAWRETGYNEQFFGPGTRLTVL.

This clone occurred a few times. This chain connects TRBV25-1 to TRBJ1-4; no firm D call. V lost 6 bases and J lost 3, with 11 bases in between. The CDR3 extends over 14 amino acids. Germline V gene sequence: CDR1 MGHDK, CDR2 SYGVNS. The CDR3 loop is CASSGDVANEKLFF. Written as DNA, the CDR3 is TGTGCCAGCAGCGGAGACGTCGCTAATGAAAAACTGTTTTTT. The variable domain in full, with the rest retrieved from reference TRBV25-1 and TRBJ1-4, is EADIYQTPRYLVIGTGKKITLECSQTMGHDKMYWYQQDPGMELHLIHYSYGVNSTEKGDLSSESTVSRIRTEHFPLTLESARPSHTSQYLCASSGDVANEKLFFGSGTQLSVL.

CDR3 DNA: TGTGCCAGCAGCGTAACTGTCAGCTCCTACAATGAGCAGTTCTTC. Its translation is CASSVTVSSYNEQFF. J is TRBJ2-1 and V is TRBV9; D call uncertain. V lost 1 base to trimming and J lost 0 bases, with 8 bases between them. The CDR3 is 15 residues long. Germline loops: CDR1 SGDLS, CDR2 YYNGEE. Based on the CDR3 plus reference TRBV9 and TRBJ2-1, the full variable domain is DSGVTQTPKHLITATGQRVTLRCSPRSGDLSVYWYQQSLDQGLQFLIQYYNGEERAKGNILERFSAQQFPDLHSELNLSSLELGDSALYFCASSVTVSSYNEQFFGPGTRLTVL.

The chain links TRBV27 to TRBJ1-2, with TRBD1 identical over 12 bases. Looked up from germline, CDR1 is MNHEY and CDR2 is SMNVEV (reference sequence). The CDR3 spans 15 residues. Trimming removed 6 bases from V and 8 bases from J; junction bases left unmatched: 10. CDR3 loop: CASSKRDRGHDGYTF. The CDR3 DNA reads as TGTGCCAGCAGCAAAAGGGACAGGGGGCACGACGGCTACACCTTC.

This clone has just one count. The CDR3 DNA reads TGTGCCAGTAGTATAATCCCCACATATAGCAATCAGCCCCAGCATTTT. This gives the protein CASSIIPTYSNQPQHF. The rearrangement uses TRBV19 and TRBJ1-5; D unresolved. In germline, CDR1 is LNHDA, CDR2 SQIVND (reference sequence). CDR3 length: 16 amino acids. V dropped 2 bases and J dropped 0 bases, with 11 bases sitting between them.

This chain connects TRBV4-3 to TRBJ2-1; a weak D match, TRBD2 (6 bases). V was shortened by 0 bases and J by 7 bases, with 10 bases between the two germline ends. CDR1 is LGHNA, CDR2 YSLEER, per germline. This CDR3 contains 14 residues. The CDR3 region is CASSQDLAGNEQFF. The CDR3 nucleotides are TGCGCCAGCAGCCAAGATCTGGCGGGGAATGAGCAGTTCTTC.

This chain links TRBV25-1 with TRBJ1-2; the D is unclear. Looked up from germline, CDR1 is MGHDK and CDR2 is SYGVNS. The CDR3 length is 14 residues. V was shortened by 3 bases and J by 0 bases, with 8 bases between the two germline ends. CDR3 residues: CASSDPYSNYGYTF. The CDR3 DNA reads as TGTGCCAGCAGTGATCCGTATTCTAACTATGGCTACACCTTC.

The chain employs TRBV28 and TRBJ1-2, with a possible D match to TRBD1 (5 bases). V lost 2 bases to trimming and J lost 7 bases, with 8 bases between them. The CDR3 is made up of 12 amino acids. Germline lookup yields CDR1 MDHEN and CDR2 SYDVKM. CDR3 bases: TGTGCCAGCAGTTTAGGGGCGGGTGGCTACACCTTC. It encodes CASSLGAGGYTF.

The V gene is TRBV6-5, the J gene TRBJ1-1, with D hard to call. Trimming removed 5 bases from V and 6 bases from J, with 10 bases in between. This CDR3 is 12 amino acids long. Germline V gives CDR1 MNHEY, CDR2 SVGAGI. CDR3 loop: CASSRGNAEAFF. The DNA of the CDR3 is TGTGCCAGCAGTAGAGGAAACGCTGAAGCTTTCTTT.